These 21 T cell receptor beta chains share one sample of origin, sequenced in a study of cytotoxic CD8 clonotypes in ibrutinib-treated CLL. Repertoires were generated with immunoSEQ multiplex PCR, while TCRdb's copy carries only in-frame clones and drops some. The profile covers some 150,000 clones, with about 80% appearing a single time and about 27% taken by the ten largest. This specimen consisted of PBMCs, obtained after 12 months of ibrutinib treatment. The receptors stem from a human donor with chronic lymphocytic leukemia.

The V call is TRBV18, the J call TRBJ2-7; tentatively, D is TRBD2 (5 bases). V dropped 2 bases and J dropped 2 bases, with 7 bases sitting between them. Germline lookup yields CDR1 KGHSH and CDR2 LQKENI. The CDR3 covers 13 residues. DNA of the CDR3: TGTGCCAGCTCACCAAAGGAGGCCTACGAGCAGTACTTC. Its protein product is CASSPKEAYEQYF.

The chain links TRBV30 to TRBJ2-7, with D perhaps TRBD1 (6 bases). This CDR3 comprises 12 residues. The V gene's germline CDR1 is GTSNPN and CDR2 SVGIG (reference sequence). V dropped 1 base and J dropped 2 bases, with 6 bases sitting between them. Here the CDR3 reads CAWSDRAYEQYF. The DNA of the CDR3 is TGTGCCTGGAGTGACAGGGCCTACGAGCAGTACTTC.

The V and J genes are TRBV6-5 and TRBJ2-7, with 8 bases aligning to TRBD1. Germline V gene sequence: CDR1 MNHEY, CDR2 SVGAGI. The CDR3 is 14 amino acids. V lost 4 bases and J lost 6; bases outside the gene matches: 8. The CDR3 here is CASSLQGAWGEQYF. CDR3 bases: TGTGCCAGCAGTTTGCAGGGGGCTTGGGGCGAGCAGTACTTC.

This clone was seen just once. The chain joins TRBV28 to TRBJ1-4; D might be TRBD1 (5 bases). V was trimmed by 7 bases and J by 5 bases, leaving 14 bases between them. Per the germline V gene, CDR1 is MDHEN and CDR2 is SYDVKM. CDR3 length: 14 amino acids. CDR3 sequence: CASNSGTPNEKLFF. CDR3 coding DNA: TGTGCCAGCAACTCCGGGACGCCAAATGAAAAACTGTTTTTT.

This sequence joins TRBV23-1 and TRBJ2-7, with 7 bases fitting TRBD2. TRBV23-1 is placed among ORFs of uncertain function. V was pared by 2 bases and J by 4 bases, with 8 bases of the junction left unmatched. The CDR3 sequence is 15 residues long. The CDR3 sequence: CASSQAGERRYEQYF. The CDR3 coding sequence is TGCGCCAGCAGTCAAGCGGGGGAGCGGAGGTACGAGCAGTACTTC.

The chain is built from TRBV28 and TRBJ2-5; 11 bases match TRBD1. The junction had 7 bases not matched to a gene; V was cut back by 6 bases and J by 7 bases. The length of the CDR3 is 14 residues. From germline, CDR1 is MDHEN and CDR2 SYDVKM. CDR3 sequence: CASRRTGGVGTQYF. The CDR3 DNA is TGTGCCAGCAGGCGGACAGGGGGCGTCGGGACCCAGTACTTC.

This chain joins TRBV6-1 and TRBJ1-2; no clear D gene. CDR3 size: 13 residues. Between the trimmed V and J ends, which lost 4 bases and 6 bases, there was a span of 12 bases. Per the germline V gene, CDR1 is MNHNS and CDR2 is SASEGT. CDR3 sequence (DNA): TGTGCCAGCAGTGGTGTACTTGGAGATGGCTACACCTTC. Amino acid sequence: CASSGVLGDGYTF.

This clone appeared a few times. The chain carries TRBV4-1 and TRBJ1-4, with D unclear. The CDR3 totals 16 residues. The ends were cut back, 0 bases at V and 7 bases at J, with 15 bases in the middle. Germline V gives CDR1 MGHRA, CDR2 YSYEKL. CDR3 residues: CASSQDKRSLGEKLFF. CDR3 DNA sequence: TGCGCCAGCAGCCAAGATAAGCGGTCGTTGGGTGAAAAACTGTTTTTT.

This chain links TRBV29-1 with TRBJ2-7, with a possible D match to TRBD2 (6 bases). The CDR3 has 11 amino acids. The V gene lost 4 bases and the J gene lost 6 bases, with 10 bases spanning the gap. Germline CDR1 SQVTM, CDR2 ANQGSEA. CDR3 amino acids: CSVVWGVEQYF. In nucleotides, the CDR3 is TGCAGCGTTGTGTGGGGGGTCGAGCAGTACTTC.

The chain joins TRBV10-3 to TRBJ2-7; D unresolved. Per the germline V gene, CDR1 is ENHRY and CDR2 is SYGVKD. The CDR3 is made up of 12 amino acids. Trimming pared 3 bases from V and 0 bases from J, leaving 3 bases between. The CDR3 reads CAISDGSYEQYF. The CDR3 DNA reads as TGTGCCATCAGTGACGGCTCCTACGAGCAGTACTTC.

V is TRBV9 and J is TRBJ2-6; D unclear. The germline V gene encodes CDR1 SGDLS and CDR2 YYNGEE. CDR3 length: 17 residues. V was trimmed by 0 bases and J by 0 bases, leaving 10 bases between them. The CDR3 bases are TGTGCCAGCAGCGTAGCCTCGGCGAGCTCTGGGGCCAACGTCCTGACTTTC. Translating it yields CASSVASASSGANVLTF. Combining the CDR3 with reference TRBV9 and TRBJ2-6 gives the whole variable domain DSGVTQTPKHLITATGQRVTLRCSPRSGDLSVYWYQQSLDQGLQFLIQYYNGEERAKGNILERFSAQQFPDLHSELNLSSLELGDSALYFCASSVASASSGANVLTFGAGSRLTVL.

The CDR3 here is CASGGIYGYTF. The CDR3 DNA is TGTGCCAGTGGGGGGATCTATGGCTACACCTTC. V and J are TRBV11-3 and TRBJ1-2; D is possibly TRBD1 (5 bases). Germline lookup yields CDR1 SGHNT and CDR2 YENEEA. V lost 9 bases and J lost 4, with 9 bases in between. This CDR3 has 11 residues. The full variable domain, rest sourced from reference TRBV11-3 and TRBJ1-2, is EAGVVQSPRYKIIEKKQPVAFWCNPISGHNTLYWYLQNLGQGPELLIRYENEEAVDDSQLPKDRFSAERLKGVDSTLKIQPAELGDSAVYLCASGGIYGYTFGSGTRLTVV.

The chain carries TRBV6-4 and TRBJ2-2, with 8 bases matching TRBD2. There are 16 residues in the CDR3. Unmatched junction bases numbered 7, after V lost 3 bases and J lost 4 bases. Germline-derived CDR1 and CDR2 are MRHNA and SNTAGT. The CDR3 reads CASSELPGTSTGELFF. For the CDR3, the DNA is TGTGCCAGCAGTGAGCTTCCCGGGACTAGCACCGGGGAGCTGTTTTTT.

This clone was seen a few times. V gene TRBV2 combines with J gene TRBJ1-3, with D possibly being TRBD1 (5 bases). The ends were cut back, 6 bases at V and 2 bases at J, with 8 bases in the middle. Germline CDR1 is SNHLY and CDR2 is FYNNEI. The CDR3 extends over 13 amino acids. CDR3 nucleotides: TGTGCCAGCAGAGGGGACGCTGGAAACACCATATATTTT. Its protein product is CASRGDAGNTIYF.

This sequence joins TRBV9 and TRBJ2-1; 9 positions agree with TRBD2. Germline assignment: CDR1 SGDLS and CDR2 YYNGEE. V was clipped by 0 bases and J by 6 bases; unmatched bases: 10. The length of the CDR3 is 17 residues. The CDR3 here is CASSVGPSPLAGNEQFF. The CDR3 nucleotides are TGTGCCAGCAGCGTAGGCCCTAGTCCACTAGCGGGCAATGAGCAGTTCTTC. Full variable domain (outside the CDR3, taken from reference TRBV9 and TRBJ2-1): DSGVTQTPKHLITATGQRVTLRCSPRSGDLSVYWYQQSLDQGLQFLIQYYNGEERAKGNILERFSAQQFPDLHSELNLSSLELGDSALYFCASSVGPSPLAGNEQFFGPGTRLTVL.

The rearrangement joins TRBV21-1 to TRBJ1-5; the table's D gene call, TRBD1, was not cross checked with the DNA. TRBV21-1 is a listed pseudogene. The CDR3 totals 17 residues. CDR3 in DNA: TGTGCCAGCAGCAAAATCTTTTGGACAGGGGATGAACAGCCCCAGCATTTT. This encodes CASSKIFWTGDEQPQHF.

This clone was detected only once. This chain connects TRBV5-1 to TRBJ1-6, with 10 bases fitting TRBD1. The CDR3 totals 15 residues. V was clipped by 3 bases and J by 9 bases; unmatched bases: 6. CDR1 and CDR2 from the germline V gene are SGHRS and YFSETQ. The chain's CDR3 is CASSWDRGATSPLHF. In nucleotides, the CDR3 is TGCGCCAGCAGCTGGGACAGGGGTGCGACTTCACCCCTCCACTTT.

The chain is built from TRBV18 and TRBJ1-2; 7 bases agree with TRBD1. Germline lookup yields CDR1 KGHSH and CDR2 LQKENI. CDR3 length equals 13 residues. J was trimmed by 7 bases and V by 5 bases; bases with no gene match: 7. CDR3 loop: CASSADRASGYTF. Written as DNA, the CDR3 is TGTGCCAGCTCAGCCGACAGGGCAAGTGGCTACACCTTC.

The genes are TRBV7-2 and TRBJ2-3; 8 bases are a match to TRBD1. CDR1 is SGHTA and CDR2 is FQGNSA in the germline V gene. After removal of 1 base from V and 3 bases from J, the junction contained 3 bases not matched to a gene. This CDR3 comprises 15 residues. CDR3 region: CASSLVGQGTDTQYF. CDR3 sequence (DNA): TGTGCCAGCAGCTTAGTTGGACAGGGTACAGATACGCAGTATTTT. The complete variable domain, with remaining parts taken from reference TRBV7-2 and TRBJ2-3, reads GAGVSQSPSNKVTEKGKDVELRCDPISGHTALYWYRQSLGQGLEFLIYFQGNSAPDKSGLPSDRFSAERTGGSVSTLTIQRTQQEDSAVYLCASSLVGQGTDTQYFGPGTRLTVL.

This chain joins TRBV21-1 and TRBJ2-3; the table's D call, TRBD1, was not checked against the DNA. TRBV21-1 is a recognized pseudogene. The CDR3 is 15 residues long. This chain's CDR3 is CASSKGGQGTNTQYF. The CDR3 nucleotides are TGTGCCAGCAGCAAAGGGGGGCAGGGTACGAATACGCAGTATTTT.

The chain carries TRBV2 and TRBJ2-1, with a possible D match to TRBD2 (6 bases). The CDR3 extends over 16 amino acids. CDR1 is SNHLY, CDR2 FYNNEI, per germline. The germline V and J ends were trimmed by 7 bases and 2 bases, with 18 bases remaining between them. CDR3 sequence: CASIPSGAGPYNEQFF. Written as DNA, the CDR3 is TGTGCCAGCATCCCGTCCGGCGCGGGGCCCTACAATGAGCAGTTCTTC.